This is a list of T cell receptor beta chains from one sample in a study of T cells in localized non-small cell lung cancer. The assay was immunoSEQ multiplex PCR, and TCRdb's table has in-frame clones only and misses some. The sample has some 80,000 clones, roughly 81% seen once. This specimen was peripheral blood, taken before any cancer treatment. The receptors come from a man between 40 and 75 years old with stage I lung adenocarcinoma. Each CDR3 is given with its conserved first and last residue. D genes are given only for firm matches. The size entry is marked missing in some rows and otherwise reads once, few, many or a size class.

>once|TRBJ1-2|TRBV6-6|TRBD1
TGTGCCAGCAGTTACCAATGGGGACAGGGTAACTATGGCTACACCTTC
CASSYQWGQGNYGYTF
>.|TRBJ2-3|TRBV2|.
TGTGCCAGCACCCCCCGTACAGACTCCACAGATACGCAGTATTTT
CASTPRTDSTDTQYF
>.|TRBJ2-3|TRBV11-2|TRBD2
TGTGCCAGCAGCAGAAGGGGTCAGCGGGGGGCCACAGATACGCAGTATTTT
CASSRRGQRGATDTQYF
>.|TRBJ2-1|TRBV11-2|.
TGTGCCAGCAGCTTAGTTGGAGCTAGATCCGATGAGCAGTTCTTC
CASSLVGARSDEQFF
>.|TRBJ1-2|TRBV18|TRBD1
TGTGCCAGCTCACCACCTAGGGGACAGGGGAACTATGGCTACACCTTC
CASSPPRGQGNYGYTF
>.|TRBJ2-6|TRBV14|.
TGTGCCAGCAGCCAAGCTGGGGCCAACGTCCTGACTTTC
CASSQAGANVLTF
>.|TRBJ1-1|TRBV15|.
TGTGCCACCAGCACCCTAGACCGGGACACTGAAGCTTTCTTT
CATSTLDRDTEAFF
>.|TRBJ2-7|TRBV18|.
TGTGCCAGCTCACCCCAACGCGACGAGCAGTACTTC
CASSPQRDEQYF
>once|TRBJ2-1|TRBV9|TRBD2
TGTGCCAGCAGCCCCAAGACTAGCGGGAAGAATGAGCAGTTCTTC
CASSPKTSGKNEQFF
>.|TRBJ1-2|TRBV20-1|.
TGCAGTGCCGGTCCAGGCGGCGGCTACACCTTC
CSAGPGGGYTF
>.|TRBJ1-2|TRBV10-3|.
TGTGCCATCAGGGACAACTATGGCTACACCTTC
CAIRDNYGYTF
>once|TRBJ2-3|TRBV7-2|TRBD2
TGTGCCAGCAGCGCCCGGACTAGCGGGGGCTACAGCACAGATACGCAGTATTTT
CASSARTSGGYSTDTQYF
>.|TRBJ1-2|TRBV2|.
TGTGCCAGCAGTAACAGGGAGTATGGCTACACCTTC
CASSNREYGYTF
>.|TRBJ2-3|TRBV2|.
TGTGCCAGCCATGCGGTGGGGTACACAGATACGCAGTATTTT
CASHAVGYTDTQYF
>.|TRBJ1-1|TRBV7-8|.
TGTGCCAGCAGCCTAGAGGGGGGGGGTTCCACTGAAGCTTTCTTT
CASSLEGGGSTEAFF
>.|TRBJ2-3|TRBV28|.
TGTGCCAGCTCGGGGGGCGGGAGTCTATCAGATACGCAGTATTTT
CASSGGGSLSDTQYF
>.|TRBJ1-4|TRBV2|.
TGTGCCAGCAGCGCCCCGCAGGGGAGGGAAAAACTGTTTTTT
CASSAPQGREKLFF
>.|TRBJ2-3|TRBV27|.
TGTGCCAGCAGTTTATCGATGGGATCAGATACGCAGTATTTT
CASSLSMGSDTQYF
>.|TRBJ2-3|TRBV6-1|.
TGTGCCAGCAGGTCTGCCTCCACAGATACGCAGTATTTT
CASRSASTDTQYF
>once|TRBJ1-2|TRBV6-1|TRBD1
TGTGCCAGCAGGGGGACAGGGGGCGCGGGTGGCTACACCTTC
CASRGTGGAGGYTF
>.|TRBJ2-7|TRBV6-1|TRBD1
TGTGCCAGCACTTCCGGGGGGACAGGGAGCCACGAGCAGTACTTC
CASTSGGTGSHEQYF
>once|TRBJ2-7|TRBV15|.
TGTGCCACCAGCAGGCCCCCAGCGTACGAGCAGTACTTC
CATSRPPAYEQYF
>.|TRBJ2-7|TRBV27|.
TGTGCCAGCAGTTTACGACTTGGCTCCTACGAGCAGTACTTC
CASSLRLGSYEQYF
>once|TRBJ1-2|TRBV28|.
TGTGCCAGCAGTTCCCCGGGTGGCTACACCTTC
CASSSPGGYTF
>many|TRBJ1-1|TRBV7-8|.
TGTGCCAGCAGCTTAGTTAGCGAGGGTTGGCTAAACACTGAAGCTTTCTTT
CASSLVSEGWLNTEAFF
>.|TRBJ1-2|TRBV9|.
TGTGCCAGCAGCGTCGCCGGTACAGGGTACTATGGCTACACCTTC
CASSVAGTGYYGYTF
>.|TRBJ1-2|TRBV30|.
TGTGCCTGGACCGCCGGGGGCGCCTACTATGGCTACACCTTC
CAWTAGGAYYGYTF
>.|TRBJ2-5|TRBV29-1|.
TGCAGCGCTCTACCGGGCTCGGAGACCCAGTACTTC
CSALPGSETQYF
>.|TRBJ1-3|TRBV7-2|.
TGTGCCAGCAGCTTAGTTCGCGGACACTTCTCTGGAAACACCATATATTTT
CASSLVRGHFSGNTIYF
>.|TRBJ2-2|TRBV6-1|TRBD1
TGTGCCAGCAGTGCGCATGACAGGGACCCCGGGGAGCTGTTTTTT
CASSAHDRDPGELFF
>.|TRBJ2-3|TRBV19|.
TGTGCCAGTAGTATAGACGGCGAGTTCCTTAGCACAGATACGCAGTATTTT
CASSIDGEFLSTDTQYF
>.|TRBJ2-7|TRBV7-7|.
TGTGCTAGCAGCCTGTCATTGGGGGAATCCTACGAGCAGTACTTC
CASSLSLGESYEQYF
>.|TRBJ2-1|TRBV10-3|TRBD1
TGTGCCATCAGAGGACAGGGTAATGAGCAGTTCTTC
CAIRGQGNEQFF
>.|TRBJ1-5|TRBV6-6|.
TGTGCCAGCAGCGTCCAGGGAGGTAGCAATCAGCCCCAGCATTTT
CASSVQGGSNQPQHF
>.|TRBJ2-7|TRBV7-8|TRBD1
TGTGCCAGCAGCACACGGACAGGGGGAAGCGACGAGCAGTACTTC
CASSTRTGGSDEQYF
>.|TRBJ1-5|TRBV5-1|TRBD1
TGCGCCAGCAGCTGGACAGGTAGTTCCAATCAGCCCCAGCATTTT
CASSWTGSSNQPQHF
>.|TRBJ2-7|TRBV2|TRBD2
TGTGCCAGCAGTGAAGCGCTTACCGGGACTAGCGGATACGAGCAGTACTTC
CASSEALTGTSGYEQYF
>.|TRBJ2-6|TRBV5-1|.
TGCGCCAGCAGCTTCTGGAGATTCTCTGGGGCCAACGTCCTGACTTTC
CASSFWRFSGANVLTF
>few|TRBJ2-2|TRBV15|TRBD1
TGTGCCACCAGACGGGACAGGGAGGACACCGGGGAGCTGTTTTTT
CATRRDREDTGELFF
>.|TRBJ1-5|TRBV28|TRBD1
TGTGCCAGCAGGAGACAGGGACAGCTCCGCAATCAGCCCCAGCATTTT
CASRRQGQLRNQPQHF
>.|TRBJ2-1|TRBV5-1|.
TGCGCCAGCAGCTTGGCACTCCTCAATGAGCAGTTCTTC
CASSLALLNEQFF
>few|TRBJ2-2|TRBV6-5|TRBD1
TGTGCCAGCAGTATACGACAGGGGATCGGGGAGCTGTTTTTT
CASSIRQGIGELFF
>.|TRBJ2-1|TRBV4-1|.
TGCGCCAGCAGCCAAGGGGGAGGGGGTGTCCGAGGGCAGTTCTTC
CASSQGGGGVRGQFF
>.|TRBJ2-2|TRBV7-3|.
TGTGCCAGCACCCTCTCCCCGGCGAACACCGGGGAGCTGTTTTTT
CASTLSPANTGELFF
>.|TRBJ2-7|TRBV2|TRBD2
TGTGCCAGCAGGGGGAGCGGGAGCTCCTACGAGCAGTACTTC
CASRGSGSSYEQYF
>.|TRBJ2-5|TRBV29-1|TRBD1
TGCAGCGTGGATACAGGGGGATCCCTAGAGACCCAGTACTTC
CSVDTGGSLETQYF
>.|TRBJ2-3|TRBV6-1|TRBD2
TGTGCCAGCAGTGCGGGACTATCCACAGATACGCAGTATTTT
CASSAGLSTDTQYF
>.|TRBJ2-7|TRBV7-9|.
TGTGCCAGCACGACATCCTCCCGCGAGCAGTACTTC
CASTTSSREQYF
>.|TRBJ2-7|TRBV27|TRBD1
TGTGCCAGCAGTCCCCTGGGACAGGGGACTCCAGAGCAGTACTTC
CASSPLGQGTPEQYF
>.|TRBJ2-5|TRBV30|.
TGTGCCTGGAGCTTGCGGGCGGGAATAGAGACCCAGTACTTC
CAWSLRAGIETQYF
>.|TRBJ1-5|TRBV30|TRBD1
TGTGCCTGGAGCCGAACACAGGGGACTAGGAATCAGCCCCAGCATTTT
CAWSRTQGTRNQPQHF
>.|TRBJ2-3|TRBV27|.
TGTGCCAGCAGTTTCTTGGGCACAGATACGCAGTATTTT
CASSFLGTDTQYF
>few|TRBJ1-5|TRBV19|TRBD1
TGTGCCAGTACTCCGGGGACAGGGGGCGATCAGCCCCAGCATTTT
CASTPGTGGDQPQHF
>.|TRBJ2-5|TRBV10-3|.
TGTGCCATCAGTGACCAAGGACAGTATGGGGAGACCCAGTACTTC
CAISDQGQYGETQYF
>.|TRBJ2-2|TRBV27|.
TGTGCCAGCAGTCCTGACTCGCTCCGGTTGACCGGGGAGCTGTTTTTT
CASSPDSLRLTGELFF